Listed below are T cell receptor beta chains from one sample, sequenced in a study of T cells in Graves' hyperthyroidism and ophthalmopathy. TCRdb reprocessed the multiplex PCR reads via MiXCR and lists one record per CDR3 protein. Among around 800,000 distinct CDR3 sequences, 38% were seen once, and the ten largest hold 8% to 9%. Sequencing was done on a sample of blood. Source of these receptors: a man between 18 and 35 years old with Graves' hyperthyroidism. CDR3s include the opening cysteine and the closing phenylalanine or tryptophan. Each record gives: J gene, V gene, D gene, clone size, CDR3 DNA, CDR3 protein. A D gene is named only where the DNA matches it firmly. Rows may omit the clone size; those that give it use once, few, many or a size class.

TRBJ1-2,TRBV9,-,-,TGTGCCAGCAGCGGACAAAGCCGGGGCTACACCTTC,CASSGQSRGYTF
TRBJ1-2,TRBV29-1,TRBD1,many,TGCAGCGTTGAGCAGGGGGCTAAGGGGGGCTACACCTTC,CSVEQGAKGGYTF
TRBJ1-2,TRBV27,-,-,TGTGCCAGCAGTCCTCGGAGGACAGTGAATGGCTACACCTTC,CASSPRRTVNGYTF
TRBJ2-7,TRBV25-1,-,many,TGTGCCAGCAGTGGAACGGTCCTCGAGCAGTACTTC,CASSGTVLEQYF
TRBJ2-7,TRBV2,-,-,TGTGCCACCCTTGGGGTGGAGGCCCCTTACGAGCAGTACTTC,CATLGVEAPYEQYF
TRBJ2-5,TRBV4-1,TRBD2,many,TGCGCCAGCAGCCAAGGACTAGCGGATCAAGAGACCCAGTACTTC,CASSQGLADQETQYF
TRBJ2-5,TRBV15,-,many,TGTGCCACCAGCAGGGACCTTGAGACCCAGTACTTC,CATSRDLETQYF
TRBJ2-5,TRBV13,-,few,TGTGCCAGCAGCTTAGGGGCGGAACAAGAGACCCAGTACTTC,CASSLGAEQETQYF
TRBJ1-5,TRBV19,TRBD1,many,TGTGCCAGTTCTAGCGGACAGGGCGGCAATCAGCCCCAGCATTTT,CASSSGQGGNQPQHF
TRBJ1-2,TRBV7-9,-,-,TGTGCCAGCAGCTTAGCGCCGACAGAGGCTAACTATGGCTACACCTTC,CASSLAPTEANYGYTF
TRBJ2-2,TRBV15,-,-,TGTGCCACCAGCAGCTTAGAAGGGACCGGGGAGCTGTTTTTT,CATSSLEGTGELFF
TRBJ1-5,TRBV6-5,-,many,TGTGCCAGCAGATCCGCAGGGGACGGCAATCAGCCCCAGCATTTT,CASRSAGDGNQPQHF
TRBJ1-2,TRBV9,-,-,TGTGCCAGCAGCTCCCTAGTAAGGAGGGACTATGGCTACACCTTC,CASSSLVRRDYGYTF
TRBJ2-7,TRBV20-1,TRBD1,-,TGCAGTGCCGCGAGAGACAGGGTAATCCACGAGCAGTACTTC,CSAARDRVIHEQYF
TRBJ2-2,TRBV7-3,-,few,TGTGCCAGCAGCTCCACAACGAACACCGGGGAGCTGTTTTTT,CASSSTTNTGELFF
TRBJ1-2,TRBV29-1,TRBD1,-,TGCAGCGTGGACAGGGGAGACTATGGCCACACCTTC,CSVDRGDYGHTF
TRBJ2-6,TRBV5-5,-,-,TGTGCCAGCAGCCAAGACCCTCAAGGCTCTGGGGCCAACGTCCTGACTTTC,CASSQDPQGSGANVLTF
TRBJ2-7,TRBV7-9,-,many,TGTGCCAGCAGCCCCGACTTCTACGAGCAGTACTTC,CASSPDFYEQYF
TRBJ2-2,TRBV7-2,-,few,TGTGCCAGCAGCTTACTTCCCAGGGGGGGGGGCACCGGGGAGCTGTTTTTT,CASSLLPRGGGTGELFF
TRBJ1-4,TRBV29-1,-,-,TGCAGCGTTGCTCTCAGGACAACTAATGAAAAACTGTTTTTT,CSVALRTTNEKLFF
TRBJ2-7,TRBV15,TRBD1,-,TGTGCCACCAGCAGAGGCGCAGGGGGCGGCTCTAGGGACGAGCAGTACTTC,CATSRGAGGGSRDEQYF
TRBJ2-7,TRBV7-2,TRBD2,few,TGTGCCAGCAGCTTCGGGAGGGCCCCCTACGAGCAGTACTTC,CASSFGRAPYEQYF
TRBJ2-5,TRBV4-1,TRBD2,-,TGCGCCAGCAGCCAAGTGGGACTAGCGGGAGCGCAAGAGACCCAGTACTTC,CASSQVGLAGAQETQYF
TRBJ1-3,TRBV7-9,-,-,TGTGCCAGCAGCTTTAGGCAGGGCACCTCTGGAAACACCATATATTTT,CASSFRQGTSGNTIYF
TRBJ2-7,TRBV29-1,-,many,TGCAGCGTTGTACTCGTCCGGGCCGCTTCCTACGAGCAGTACTTC,CSVVLVRAASYEQYF